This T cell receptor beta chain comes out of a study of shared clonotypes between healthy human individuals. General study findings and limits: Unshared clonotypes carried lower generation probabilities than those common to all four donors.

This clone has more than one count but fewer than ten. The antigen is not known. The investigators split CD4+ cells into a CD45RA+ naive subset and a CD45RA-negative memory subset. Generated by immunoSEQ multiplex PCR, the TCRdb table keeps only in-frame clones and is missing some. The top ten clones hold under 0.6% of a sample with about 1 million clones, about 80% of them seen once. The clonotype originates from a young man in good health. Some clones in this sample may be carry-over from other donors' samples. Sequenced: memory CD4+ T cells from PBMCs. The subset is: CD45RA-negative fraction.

The CDR3 nucleotides are TGTGCCAGCAGCTTCGGCCCGAATCAGCCCCAGCATTTT. It yields the protein CASSFGPNQPQHF. This chain uses TRBV7-2 with TRBJ1-5, with D unclear. CDR1 SGHTA and CDR2 FQGNSA come from the germline V gene. This CDR3 region has 13 residues. V lost 3 bases, J lost 4 bases, and 7 bases lay in between.